These T cell receptor beta chains were read from a single sample in a study of T cells in localized non-small cell lung cancer. Method: immunoSEQ multiplex PCR; TCRdb's copy keeps in-frame clones and lacks some. The sample yields fewer than 35,000 clones, approximately 90% seen once. Material: PBMCs, obtained before any cancer treatment. Every receptor here comes from a man between 40 and 70 years old with stage II lung adenocarcinoma. CDR3s include the opening cysteine and the closing phenylalanine or tryptophan. D genes are given only for firm matches.

TRBJ1-1 TRBD1 TRBV5-5 CASSFPGGVRTEAFF
TRBJ1-4 - TRBV29-1 CSVGGQGSEKLFF
TRBJ2-5 - TRBV5-5 CASSPRATTEETQYF
TRBJ1-2 TRBD1 TRBV5-6 CASSPRTGGTLYGYTF
TRBJ2-5 TRBD2 TRBV5-4 CASSLSRLAGGTNPGETQYF
TRBJ1-2 - TRBV6-4 CASSRTTEGGGYTF
TRBJ2-7 - TRBV6-4 CASSIPLYEQYF
TRBJ2-3 TRBD1 TRBV5-1 CASSLVTGIPDTQYF
TRBJ2-5 - TRBV10-3 CATHRDSKGAKETQYF
TRBJ1-1 TRBD1 TRBV14 CASSPTGGGNTEAFF
TRBJ1-2 - TRBV5-6 CASSLSEAAYGYTF
TRBJ2-7 - TRBV28 CASRGKGNYEQYF
TRBJ2-7 TRBD2 TRBV19 CASSITRPSGRWGLTYEQYF
TRBJ2-3 - TRBV13 CASSLTPVNTDTQYF
TRBJ2-4 - TRBV7-2 CASSPTLPKNIQYF
TRBJ2-1 - TRBV11-2 CASSLNTGVVIEQFF
TRBJ1-1 - TRBV7-8 CASSSSENTEAFF
TRBJ1-4 TRBD1 TRBV28 CASQGAGEKLFF
TRBJ2-2 TRBD2 TRBV29-1 CSVATSGADTGELFF
TRBJ2-1 - TRBV6-5 CASSYGYLDINEQFF
TRBJ2-7 - TRBV27 CASRTISSYEQYF
TRBJ2-2 TRBD2 TRBV28 CASSSRSGRGTGELFF
TRBJ1-2 - TRBV4-2 CASSQERIGGQGYTF
TRBJ1-1 TRBD1 TRBV7-3 CASSLGTTGGTEAFF
TRBJ2-7 - TRBV7-6 CASSQNPSTSGYEQYF
TRBJ1-5 TRBD1 TRBV6-1 CASREGTGGQPQHF
TRBJ1-2 TRBD1 TRBV6-6 CASSPGTGGRNGYTF
TRBJ1-1 TRBD1 TRBV29-1 CSAEGQGAEAFF
TRBJ1-3 - TRBV11-2 CASSLDHGNTIYF
TRBJ1-2 - TRBV11-3 CASSLDPRNYGYTF
TRBJ2-6 - TRBV27 CASRRSDTPSGANVLTF
TRBJ1-1 - TRBV5-1 CASSFAGGDTEAFF
TRBJ2-1 - TRBV4-3 CASSQGIGNNEQFF
TRBJ1-3 - TRBV7-2 CASSRQGPSGNTIYF
TRBJ1-1 - TRBV15 CATSRASGDTEAFF
TRBJ2-1 TRBD2 TRBV4-1 CASSQEVLAARGEQFF
TRBJ1-3 - TRBV6-6 CASSSLGGNTIYF
TRBJ2-7 - TRBV30 CAWSLLRDEQYF
TRBJ1-2 TRBD1 TRBV28 CASSSSGTGRNYTF
TRBJ2-7 TRBD1 TRBV10-3 CATTGQTYEQYF
TRBJ1-2 TRBD1 TRBV7-9 CASSPGTEYGYTF
TRBJ2-6 - TRBV18 CASSAGTRKSGANVLTF
TRBJ1-5 TRBD1 TRBV7-8 CASSLAWQGDGQPQHF
TRBJ2-7 - TRBV7-6 CASSRGDRTHEQYF
TRBJ1-1 TRBD1 TRBV19 CASSATGAGNTEAFF
TRBJ1-4 TRBD1 TRBV28 CASSPTGGFNEKLFF
TRBJ2-7 TRBD2 TRBV5-1 CASSVTSGGYEQYF
TRBJ2-1 TRBD1 TRBV4-2 CASGWTGESNNEQFF
TRBJ2-3 - TRBV4-3 CASSQEESHVPTDTQYF
TRBJ1-1 TRBD1 TRBV10-2 CASSRGEGAQAFF
TRBJ2-4 TRBD2 TRBV30 CAWSATGTRENIQYF
TRBJ2-1 - TRBV15 CATSRVGEQFF
TRBJ2-7 TRBD1 TRBV7-8 CASSFRTGARMEQYF
TRBJ1-2 - TRBV2 CASRFQGRGYGYTF
TRBJ2-7 - TRBV21-1 CASSDGTRTYEQYF